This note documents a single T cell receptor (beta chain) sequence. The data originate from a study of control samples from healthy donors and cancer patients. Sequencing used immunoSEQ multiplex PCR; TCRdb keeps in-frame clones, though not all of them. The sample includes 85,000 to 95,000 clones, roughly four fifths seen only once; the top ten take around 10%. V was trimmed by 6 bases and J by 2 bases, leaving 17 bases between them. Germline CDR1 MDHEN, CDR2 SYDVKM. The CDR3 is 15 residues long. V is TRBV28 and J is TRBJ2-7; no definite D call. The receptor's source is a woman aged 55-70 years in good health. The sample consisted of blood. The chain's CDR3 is CASSSSGPFTYEQYF. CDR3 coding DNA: TGTGCCAGCAGCTCTTCCGGGCCATTTACCTACGAGCAGTACTTC.